This TCR beta chain was retrieved from a study of shared clonotypes between healthy human individuals (dated by TCRdb to the early 2020s). For the wider study: A few men and a couple of women, aged 18 to 49 years, made up the cohort. Per donor, three plates each were used for CD4 naive and CD4 memory, two for CD8 naive, and one for CD8 memory. To estimate repertoire size and how much clonotypes are shared between individuals, the study performed deep sequencing of blood TCR repertoires from a few healthy adults. To increase sequencing depth and limit assay-specific biases, different laboratories used diverse techniques to prepare libraries and sequence TCR repertoires. Per donor, leukapheresis produced somewhere between about 0.9 and 10 billion PBMCs. General findings and caveats noted by the study authors: Larger estimated clonotype richness was generally found for naive subsets than for memory subsets. Higher generation probabilities were observed for clonotypes shared by all four sorted-subset donors than for non-shared clonotypes. Pairwise subsampling led to the expectation that sequencing depth would affect the degree of clonotype sharing among donors. Across four donors, 5% to 6% of naive CD4, approximately 3.5% of naive CD8, roughly 2.2% of memory CD4, and approximately 0.4% of memory CD8 clonotypes were shared. The genetic and exposure-history diversity represented was limited by the small number of donors. Sampling was restricted to blood, and TCR repertoires in tissue are likely to differ from TCR repertoires in blood. Even with the large sequencing depth, rarefaction of the sorted-subset datasets indicated that sequencing was incomplete.

Using the deep immunoSEQ assay, multiplex PCR amplified TCR CDR3 regions from genomic DNA. Genomic DNA extracted from each cell subset was distributed evenly over all wells of several immunoSEQ 96-well plates, and each plate served as one replicate. Each replicate PCR for sorted subsets received about 210 ng genomic DNA, equal to about 30,000 T cell genomes. The purified libraries were quantified using a Qubit 3.0 fluorometer, sized with a Bioanalyzer 2100, and then quantified again using the KAPA Library Quantification kit. Every immunoSEQ 96-well plate was sequenced on a dedicated single-read 150-cycle Illumina NextSeq 550 flow cell. From the authors' description of their analysis: Because the immunoSEQ output included only junctional sequences and no quality scores, the filtering could not be the same as the filtering used for full-length reads. To assign V/J genes and CDR3, sequences were annotated using PyIR, a Python wrapper for IgBLAST v1.9, with IMGT germline references. Reads with weak V/J assignments (E-value above 1e-6), missing CDR3, stop codons, out-of-frame junctions, or ambiguous translated residues were removed. V3J clonotypes were defined as sequences sharing the same inferred V gene, J gene, and CDR3 amino acid sequence. The percentage overlap between two repertoires was calculated by dividing the number of shared unique clonotypes by the size of the smaller repertoire. Richness of each repertoire was evaluated using RTK rarefaction, the Chao1 estimator, and Recon v2.1 estimates of unobserved clonotypes. For all TCRbeta clonotypes obtained by the gDNA method from a few donors, generation probabilities were computed with OLGA. This is the immuneACCESS table as TCRdb keeps it, with only in-frame sequences that have V and J called. A part of the clones is gone; compared with another copy, unresolved V genes explain less than half, and the rest is unexplained. V and J calls and clone size are those listed in that table; D and trimming were worked out from the DNA. This sample has approximately 1,000,000 clones in its table, and 60% to 85% of those were observed once. In total, the top ten clones hold more than 0.85% of the sample.

Healthy HIV-negative adults with no recently reported acute infections or vaccinations were included as donors. Every donor was a Caucasian adult living in Nashville, Tennessee, USA. CD4+ T cells were enriched by magnetic negative selection; naive cells were then positively selected on CD45RA, and the negative fraction formed the memory subset. Blood was collected by leukapheresis, and PBMCs were isolated by Ficoll-Histopaque density gradient centrifugation and then cryopreserved in liquid nitrogen vapor phase. Purity and quantity of every magnetically sorted T cell population were checked by analytical flow cytometry. From each sorted fraction, genomic DNA was isolated and quantified by UV absorbance on a Nanodrop 2000c. Details on this clone: Its binding antigen is unknown. The input lacks base qualities; no much larger clone sits a single base away.

The TCR sequence derives from a man younger than 35 in good health. Some clones in this sample may be carry-over from other donors' samples. Material: memory CD4+ T cells from PBMCs. The label giving this sample's cell subset or site can be read as: CD45RA-negative fraction.

The sequence in DNA is TGCGCCAGCGGACTGGGGCTAAGCACAGATACGCAGTATTTT. The translation is CASGLGLSTDTQYF. The receptor chain draws on TRBV5-1 and TRBJ2-3, with the D gene possibly TRBD1 or TRBD2, each one fitting 5 bases. V was cut back by 7 bases and J by 0 bases, leaving a gap of 12 bases between them. According to the germline V gene, CDR1 reads SGHRS and CDR2 reads YFSETQ. The CDR3 sequence holds 14 residues, the cysteine and phenylalanine included. The read is trimmed to its CDR3 DNA, 42 bases read in frame from base 1.